The 21 T cell receptor beta chains presented below share a single source sample, sequenced in a study of shared clonotypes between healthy human individuals. This table comes from immunoSEQ multiplex PCR, and its TCRdb copy is limited to in-frame clones, with some not included. The sample contains 1,500,000 or so clones, less than 99% of which appear only once. Sequences were obtained from naive CD4+ T cells sorted from blood. The subset was: CD45RA+ positively selected. These receptors were obtained from a man in his thirties or forties in good health.

The chain uses TRBV28 and TRBJ1-5, with a possible D match to TRBD1 (6 bases). V was trimmed by 3 bases and J by 4 bases, leaving 19 bases between them. Germline assignment: CDR1 MDHEN and CDR2 SYDVKM. The CDR3 covers 17 residues. CDR3 sequence reads: CASSLTIGDISNQPQHF. CDR3 DNA sequence: TGTGCCAGCAGTTTGACAATAGGGGACATCTCAAATCAGCCCCAGCATTTT.

The CDR3 reads CAKGQSSYEQYF. CDR3 in DNA: TGTGCCAAGGGACAGAGCTCCTACGAGCAGTACTTC. The chain couples TRBV2 to TRBJ2-7, with 7 bases aligning to TRBD1. Germline V gene data show CDR1 as SNHLY and CDR2 as FYNNEI. CDR3 length: 12 amino acids. The ends lost 10 bases at V and 0 bases at J; junction bases unmatched: 3.

The chain carries TRBV5-4 and TRBJ1-1, with D perhaps TRBD1 (6 bases). Looked up from germline, CDR1 is SGHNT and CDR2 is YYREEE (reference sequence). The ends were cut back, 1 base at V and 1 base at J, with 11 bases in the middle. The CDR3 runs to 15 residues. The CDR3 DNA reads as TGTGCCAGCAGCTTGAATGTGGACAGGAACACTGAAGCTTTCTTT. This translates into CASSLNVDRNTEAFF.

Concerning this clone: Other nucleotide sequences from this sample produce the same CDR3. The chain couples TRBV18 to TRBJ2-5; D is uncertain. There are 11 residues in the CDR3. Deletions cut 2 bases from V and 3 bases from J, with 1 base between. Germline assignment: CDR1 KGHSH and CDR2 LQKENI. The DNA for the CDR3 is TGTGCCAGCTCACCAGAAGAGACCCAGTACTTC. Translation: CASSPEETQYF. Complete variable domain (other parts from reference TRBV18 and TRBJ2-5): NAGVMQNPRHLVRRRGQEARLRCSPMKGHSHVYWYRQLPEEGLKFMVYLQKENIIDESGMPKERFSAEFPKEGPSILRIQQVVRGDSAAYFCASSPEETQYFGPGTRLLVL.

Details on this clone: The sample has other DNA sequences that encode this CDR3 too. This sequence joins TRBV6-1 and TRBJ2-1; D remains unclear. This CDR3 has 12 residues. Germline V gene data show CDR1 as MNHNS and CDR2 as SASEGT. V lost 4 bases, J lost 0 bases, and 1 base lay in between. The CDR3 bases are TGTGCCAGCAGTGTCTCCTACAATGAGCAGTTCTTC. This gives the protein CASSVSYNEQFF.

The genes are TRBV5-1 and TRBJ2-3, with D tentatively TRBD1 (6 bases). The CDR3 covers 16 residues. CDR1 and CDR2 from the germline V gene are SGHRS and YFSETQ. V shed 3 bases and J shed 0 bases, with 14 bases lying between them. CDR3 amino acids: CASSSYPTGSTDTQYF. CDR3 sequence (DNA): TGCGCCAGCAGCTCCTACCCGACAGGCAGCACAGATACGCAGTATTTT.

The chain joins TRBV10-1 to TRBJ2-7; 7 bases fit TRBD1. Germline CDR1 is WNHNN and CDR2 is SYGVQD (reference sequence). V dropped 6 bases and J dropped 6; count of bases not matched to a gene: 5. This CDR3 is 12 amino acids long. The CDR3, as DNA: TGCGCCAGCAGAGACAGGGAAGGCGAGCAGTACTTC. Its translation: CASRDREGEQYF.

This clone is a singleton in its sample. In nucleotides, the CDR3 is TGTGCCAGCAGCACTAGGGGGGGCCTCTACGAGCAGTACTTC. Translating gives CASSTRGGLYEQYF. The gene calls are TRBV7-6 and TRBJ2-7; possible D gene TRBD2, 7 bases. Germline CDR1 is SGHVS and CDR2 is FNYEAQ. V was shortened by 5 bases and J by 3 bases, with 14 bases between the two germline ends. The CDR3 loop spans 14 amino acids.

The chain has TRBV28 and TRBJ2-2, with D perhaps being TRBD1 or TRBD2 (6 bases each). Trimming shortened V by 6 bases and J by 5 bases, and 25 bases separated the two germline ends. Germline V gene lookup returns CDR1 MDHEN and CDR2 SYDVKM. The CDR3 length is 18 residues. CDR3 in amino acids: CASRPGTRRRSGTGELFF. CDR3 nucleotides: TGTGCCAGCAGGCCCGGGACAAGGAGGAGAAGCGGGACCGGGGAGCTGTTTTTT.

The V and J genes are TRBV18 and TRBJ2-2; possibly TRBD2 for D (5 bases). Germline assignment: CDR1 KGHSH and CDR2 LQKENI. V was trimmed by 1 base and J by 5 bases, leaving 23 bases between them. The CDR3 is made up of 19 amino acids. This chain's CDR3 is CASSPLGASGNPGTGELFF. As DNA, the CDR3 is TGTGCCAGCTCACCACTAGGCGCTTCCGGGAACCCTGGGACCGGGGAGCTGTTTTTT. The variable domain in full, completed from reference TRBV18 and TRBJ2-2, reads NAGVMQNPRHLVRRRGQEARLRCSPMKGHSHVYWYRQLPEEGLKFMVYLQKENIIDESGMPKERFSAEFPKEGPSILRIQQVVRGDSAAYFCASSPLGASGNPGTGELFFGEGSRLTVL.

This clone was seen just once. The CDR3 region has the DNA TGCAGCGTCCTAACGGACAGGGGAGTCACAGATACGCAGTATTTT. The encoded protein is CSVLTDRGVTDTQYF. The chain recombines TRBV29-1 with TRBJ2-3; 9 nucleotides align to TRBD1. The CDR3 runs to 15 residues. J gave up 2 bases and V 6 bases, and 9 bases lay outside the gene matches. The germline V gene has CDR1 SQVTM and CDR2 ANQGSEA.

The chain is built from TRBV5-1 and TRBJ2-7; 7 bases are a match to TRBD1. This CDR3 is built from 12 residues. Germline CDR1 and CDR2: SGHRS and YFSETQ. V dropped 5 bases and J dropped 7; count of bases not matched to a gene: 6. DNA for the CDR3: TGCGCCAGCAGGAGGGACAGCGGAGAGCAGTACTTC. Protein product: CASRRDSGEQYF.

This sequence joins TRBV28 and TRBJ2-2; 7 bases agree with TRBD2. The CDR3 runs 15 residues. Germline V gives CDR1 MDHEN, CDR2 SYDVKM. Trimming took 2 bases from V and 4 from J; bases not matched to a gene: 4. The CDR3 spells CASSLGGRATGELFF. The CDR3 DNA follows: TGTGCCAGCAGTTTAGGAGGGAGGGCCACCGGGGAGCTGTTTTTT.

J is TRBJ2-1 and V is TRBV9; TRBD2 matches at 14 bases. The CDR3 has 15 amino acids. V shed 4 bases and J 9 bases; nucleotides not matched to a gene: 6. Germline assignment: CDR1 SGDLS and CDR2 YYNGEE. CDR3 in amino acids: CASSRLAGGPGEQFF. The CDR3 nucleotides read TGTGCCAGCAGCCGACTAGCGGGAGGGCCGGGTGAGCAGTTCTTC.

The V and J genes are TRBV9 and TRBJ2-1; TRBD1 matches at 8 bases. The germline gives CDR1 SGDLS, CDR2 YYNGEE. The CDR3 loop spans 19 amino acids. With 1 base clipped from V and 2 bases from J, the junction kept 14 bases outside the gene matches. CDR3 nucleotide sequence: TGTGCCAGCAGCGTACTTGCAACCGACAGGGGAGGCGCCTACAATGAGCAGTTCTTC. Residues: CASSVLATDRGGAYNEQFF.

As to this clone: The sample carries other DNA sequences with the same CDR3. J is TRBJ2-5 and V is TRBV18, with 11 bases lining up with TRBD1. Germline CDR1 is KGHSH and CDR2 is LQKENI. Trimming cost V 2 bases and J 5 bases; bases outside gene matches: 1. CDR3 length: 14 residues. The CDR3: CASSPWDRGETQYF. The CDR3 coding sequence is TGTGCCAGCTCACCATGGGACAGGGGGGAGACCCAGTACTTC.

This chain connects TRBV6-5 to TRBJ1-3; no firm D call. The CDR3 runs to 13 residues. Germline-derived CDR1 and CDR2 are MNHEY and SVGAGI. With 10 bases removed from V and 4 bases from J, the gap between germline ends came to 14 bases. The CDR3 region has the DNA TGTGCCACCTCAGAGGCCAGGGGAAACACCATATATTTT. This codes for CATSEARGNTIYF.

The rearrangement uses TRBV18 and TRBJ1-1; no reliable D call. Germline CDR1 is KGHSH and CDR2 is LQKENI. The CDR3 covers 15 residues. V was clipped by 6 bases and J by 0 bases, with 14 bases between them. The CDR3 DNA reads as TGTGCCAGCTCCCGGGGAGCCGCCATGAACACTGAAGCTTTCTTT. It translates to CASSRGAAMNTEAFF.

CDR3 coding DNA: TGTGCCAGCAGTTACCCACCCGAATCCACTGAAGCTTTCTTT. Protein sequence: CASSYPPESTEAFF. The V gene is TRBV6-6, the J gene TRBJ1-1; no clear D. The CDR3 runs to 14 residues. Germline V gives CDR1 MNHNY, CDR2 SVGAGI (reference sequence). Trimming cost V 2 bases and J 4 bases, with 11 bases left between them.

This chain joins TRBV5-6 and TRBJ2-5; possibly TRBD1 for D (5 bases). The ends were cut back, 0 bases at V and 5 bases at J, with 14 bases in the middle. This CDR3 is 15 amino acids long. CDR1 is SGHDT, CDR2 YYEEEE, per germline. The DNA of the CDR3 is TGTGCCAGCAGCTTGGACGGCAGGGTGAAGGAGACCCAGTACTTC. Residues: CASSLDGRVKETQYF.

This sequence joins TRBV27 and TRBJ2-5; 9 bases are a match to TRBD2. V was clipped by 4 bases and J by 9 bases; unmatched bases: 18. The CDR3 is made up of 17 amino acids. Looked up from germline, CDR1 is MNHEY and CDR2 is SMNVEV (reference sequence). The CDR3 DNA is TGTGCCAGCAGTTCCGCTAGCGGGGACTGGCGTTTCGAGGCCCAGTACTTC. It codes for CASSSASGDWRFEAQYF.